These 27 T cell receptor beta chains share one sample of origin, sequenced in a study of CD8 T cells in Susac syndrome. When the RNA was reverse transcribed, random hexamers were used with an input of about 0.5 to 1 ug. Via MiXCR, TCRdb re-called the immunoSEQ multiplex PCR reads, giving one row per CDR3 protein. This table has roughly 200,000 distinct CDR3 sequences, roughly 90% appearing once. The sample comprised CD4+ T cells from PBMCs. All receptors come from a human donor with Susac syndrome.

This chain uses TRBV7-8 with TRBJ2-7; 8 nucleotides match TRBD2. Germline assignment: CDR1 SGHVS and CDR2 FQNEAQ. This CDR3 has 15 amino acids. Unmatched junction bases numbered 6, after V lost 1 base and J lost 4 bases. CDR3 region: CASSLDGAGVYEQYF. The CDR3 coding sequence is TGTGCCAGCAGCTTAGACGGAGCGGGAGTGTACGAGCAGTACTTC.

The chain carries TRBV7-2 and TRBJ2-7; 10 nucleotides match TRBD2. The CDR3 runs 17 residues. Germline values: CDR1 SGHTA, CDR2 FQGNSA. J was trimmed by 2 bases and V by 4 bases; bases with no gene match: 11. The CDR3 here is CASSWTSGELTTYEQYF. The CDR3 nucleotides are TGTGCCAGCAGCTGGACTAGCGGAGAGCTTACAACCTACGAGCAGTACTTC.

The chain joins TRBV5-1 to TRBJ2-7; 8 nucleotides align to TRBD1. V lost 4 bases, J lost 4 bases, and 7 bases stayed unmatched. This CDR3 is 14 amino acids long. CDR1 is SGHRS, CDR2 YFSETQ, per germline. In DNA form, the CDR3 reads TGCGCCAGCAGCATCTACAGGACAGGGTACGAGCAGTACTTC. Amino acid sequence: CASSIYRTGYEQYF.

This sequence joins TRBV30 and TRBJ2-2, with 12 bases fitting TRBD2. The CDR3 has 17 residues. V shed 2 bases and J 6 bases; nucleotides not matched to a gene: 10. Per the germline V gene, CDR1 is GTSNPN and CDR2 is SVGIG (reference sequence). DNA of the CDR3: TGTGCCTGGAGTAAATCTAGCGGGGGGGCCATCGCCGGGGAGCTGTTTTTT. Its translation is CAWSKSSGGAIAGELFF.

In its sample, this clonotype was seen a few times. The chain is built from TRBV7-3 and TRBJ2-7; 8 bases agree with TRBD1. The germline CDR1 and CDR2 sequences are SGHTA and FQGTGA. The CDR3 has 16 residues. V dropped 2 bases and J dropped 5; count of bases not matched to a gene: 11. The CDR3 DNA follows: TGTGCCAGCAGCTTATTACCGACAGGGGTTAAGAACGAGCAGTACTTC. This translates into CASSLLPTGVKNEQYF.

In this sample, this clonotype turned up once. The rearrangement uses TRBV21-1 and TRBJ2-1; the table names TRBD2, a call not compared with the DNA. TRBV21-1 is reported as a pseudogene. CDR3 length: 18 residues. The CDR3 DNA sequence: TGTGCCAGCAGCAAAGAGAGACTAGCGCTAAATTCCTACAATGAGCAGTTCTTC. This gives the protein CASSKERLALNSYNEQFF.

The genes are TRBV9 and TRBJ1-2; 7 positions agree with TRBD1. Looked up from germline, CDR1 is SGDLS and CDR2 is YYNGEE. The CDR3 runs 15 residues. V trimming: 3 bases; J trimming: 1 base; junction bases outside the gene matches: 6. The CDR3 sequence is CASSEETGLNYGYTF. As DNA, the CDR3 is TGTGCCAGCAGCGAGGAGACAGGGCTTAACTATGGCTACACCTTC.

The V call is TRBV6-1, the J call TRBJ2-5; 11 nucleotides match TRBD2. Germline assignment: CDR1 MNHNS and CDR2 SASEGT. CDR3 length: 16 amino acids. V dropped 5 bases and J dropped 5; count of bases not matched to a gene: 10. The CDR3 sequence is CASSPVAGGPFETQYF. In nucleotides, the CDR3 is TGTGCCAGCAGTCCAGTAGCGGGAGGGCCGTTTGAGACCCAGTACTTC.

This chain joins TRBV6-1 and TRBJ2-1; D is uncertain. The ends were cut back, 0 bases at V and 8 bases at J, with 14 bases in the middle. Germline CDR1 is MNHNS and CDR2 is SASEGT. The CDR3 sequence is 15 residues long. CDR3 coding DNA: TGTGCCAGCAGTGAAGCTAACAAACTACCGGATGAGCAGTTCTTC. Residues: CASSEANKLPDEQFF.

This sequence joins TRBV28 and TRBJ1-1, with D perhaps matching TRBD1 (5 bases). The ends were cut back, 5 bases at V and 2 bases at J, with 12 bases in the middle. Looked up from germline, CDR1 is MDHEN and CDR2 is SYDVKM. The CDR3 totals 14 residues. CDR3 in amino acids: CASSPHRPNTEAFF. The CDR3 DNA sequence: TGTGCCAGCAGTCCCCACAGGCCTAACACTGAAGCTTTCTTT.

This clonotype was observed a single time. V is TRBV5-1 and J is TRBJ2-5; 9 nucleotides line up with TRBD2. Trimming cost V 0 bases and J 4 bases; bases outside gene matches: 7. Germline CDR1 and CDR2: SGHRS and YFSETQ. CDR3 length: 16 residues. The CDR3 loop reads CASSLVVAGEGETQYF. The CDR3 coding sequence is TGCGCCAGCAGCTTGGTTGTAGCGGGAGAGGGAGAGACCCAGTACTTC.

J is TRBJ1-1 and V is TRBV29-1; D is unclear. CDR1 SQVTM and CDR2 ANQGSEA come from the germline V gene. The CDR3 consists of 14 residues. V dropped 7 bases and J dropped 2 bases, with 17 bases sitting between them. The CDR3 coding sequence is TGCAGCGGGTGTTTCCAGAGTATTAACACTGAAGCTTTCTTT. It encodes CSGCFQSINTEAFF.

The chain employs TRBV9 and TRBJ2-2; D remains unclear. Trimming pared 4 bases from V and 1 base from J, leaving 11 bases between. This CDR3 region has 15 residues. Looked up from germline, CDR1 is SGDLS and CDR2 is YYNGEE. CDR3 bases: TGTGCCAGCAGCACCGGACCGTTGAACACCGGGGAGCTGTTTTTT. Protein: CASSTGPLNTGELFF.

The chain combines TRBV12-3 or TRBV12-4 with TRBJ1-1, with TRBD1 identical over 7 bases. The length of the CDR3 is 17 residues. J was trimmed by 4 bases and V by 4 bases; bases with no gene match: 15. The CDR3 region has the DNA TGTGCCAGCAGTTCTGGGCTAGGGGGCCCAAGGGGCACTGAAGCTTTCTTT. This encodes CASSSGLGGPRGTEAFF.

This chain connects TRBV7-8 to TRBJ2-6; D gene unclear. The germline V gene encodes CDR1 SGHVS and CDR2 FQNEAQ. The CDR3 runs to 14 residues. V lost 11 bases and J lost 2, with 13 bases in between. The CDR3 protein is CAGKGIPGANVLTF. CDR3 nucleotide sequence: TGTGCCGGGAAAGGGATTCCTGGGGCCAACGTCCTGACTTTC.

This clonotype showed up just a few times. The chain couples TRBV4-1 to TRBJ2-7; D is undetermined. Trimming shortened V by 1 base and J by 1 base, and 8 bases separated the two germline ends. This CDR3 contains 14 residues. In germline, CDR1 is MGHRA, CDR2 YSYEKL. DNA of the CDR3: TGCGCCAGCAGCCAAGGGCCCTTATCCTACGAGCAGTACTTC. Encoded protein: CASSQGPLSYEQYF.

This chain uses TRBV7-6 with TRBJ1-4; D not resolved. Deletions cut 8 bases from V and 7 bases from J, with 23 bases between. The CDR3 has 16 amino acids. CDR1 and CDR2 (germline): SGHVS, FNYEAQ. The CDR3 loop reads CASVPGAGLGGEKLFF. For the CDR3, the DNA is TGTGCCAGCGTCCCGGGAGCAGGCCTGGGAGGTGAAAAACTGTTTTTT. Using reference TRBV7-6 and TRBJ1-4 for the parts outside the CDR3, the full variable domain is GAGVSQSPRYKVTKRGQDVALRCDPISGHVSLYWYRQALGQGPEFLTYFNYEAQQDKSGLPNDRFSAERPEGSISTLTIQRTEQRDSAMYRCASVPGAGLGGEKLFFGSGTQLSVL.

The V gene is TRBV19, the J gene TRBJ2-1; tentatively, D is TRBD1 or TRBD2 (5 bases each). The ends were cut back, 3 bases at V and 4 bases at J, with 7 bases in the middle. CDR3 size: 13 residues. Germline CDR1 is LNHDA and CDR2 is SQIVND (reference sequence). The CDR3 nucleotides read TGTGCCAGTAGTATCGGGGCATACAATGAGCAGTTCTTC. Its protein is CASSIGAYNEQFF.

The table lists this clonotype with a count of one. The chain uses TRBV5-6 and TRBJ2-7, with unresolved D. The CDR3 consists of 12 residues. With 0 bases removed from V and 5 bases from J, the gap between germline ends came to 6 bases. Germline V gives CDR1 SGHDT, CDR2 YYEEEE. The CDR3 loop reads CASSLVLDEQYF. DNA for the CDR3: TGTGCCAGCAGCTTGGTATTGGACGAGCAGTACTTC. Combining the CDR3 with reference TRBV5-6 and TRBJ2-7 gives the whole variable domain DAGVTQSPTHLIKTRGQQVTLRCSPKSGHDTVSWYQQALGQGPQFIFQYYEEEERQRGNFPDRFSGHQFPNYSSELNVNALLLGDSALYLCASSLVLDEQYFGPGTRLTVT.

V and J are TRBV5-1 and TRBJ2-7, with D possibly TRBD1 on 5 matching bases. Germline loops: CDR1 SGHRS, CDR2 YFSETQ. The CDR3 extends over 14 amino acids. Trimming left V 0 bases short and J 5 bases short, with 12 bases between. This CDR3 is CASSLARDGHEQYF. The CDR3 nucleotides read TGCGCCAGCAGCTTGGCCAGGGATGGCCACGAGCAGTACTTC.

The chain uses TRBV9 and TRBJ1-2; no definite D call. The CDR3 consists of 12 residues. Germline CDR1 is SGDLS and CDR2 is YYNGEE. V was shortened by 1 base and J by 6 bases, with 7 bases between the two germline ends. The CDR3 bases are TGTGCCAGCAGCGTATTCGATGATGGCTACACCTTC. Translated, it gives CASSVFDDGYTF.

The chain carries TRBV6-1 and TRBJ1-5, with a tentative D call TRBD1 (6 bases). The CDR3 is 14 residues long. Germline values: CDR1 MNHNS, CDR2 SASEGT. The germline V and J ends were trimmed by 5 bases and 4 bases, with 12 bases remaining between them. DNA for the CDR3: TGTGCCAGCAGTCCCATACAGGGAAATCAGCCCCAGCATTTT. Protein product: CASSPIQGNQPQHF.

The chain is built from TRBV13 and TRBJ2-2; a weak D match, TRBD1 (6 bases). The CDR3 totals 17 residues. V lost 5 bases to trimming and J lost 2 bases, with 18 bases between them. Germline V gene lookup returns CDR1 PRHDT and CDR2 FYEKMQ (reference sequence). CDR3 region: CASSTLTSGQNTGELFF. DNA of the CDR3: TGTGCCAGCAGCACCCTAACTTCGGGACAAAACACCGGGGAGCTGTTTTTT.

The chain carries TRBV9 and TRBJ2-5, with D perhaps matching TRBD1 (6 bases). CDR1 is SGDLS, CDR2 YYNGEE, per germline. V lost 4 bases and J lost 4, with 17 bases in between. The CDR3 sequence is 15 residues long. CDR3 loop: CASSPTGSLIETQYF. CDR3 DNA: TGTGCCAGCAGCCCTACAGGGTCTTTGATAGAGACCCAGTACTTC.

The chain couples TRBV3-1 to TRBJ1-2; maybe TRBD1 (5 bases). V lost 3 bases, J lost 8 bases, and 16 bases lay in between. Germline lookup yields CDR1 LGHDT and CDR2 YNNKEL (reference sequence). The CDR3 consists of 14 residues. As DNA, the CDR3 is TGTGCCAGCAGCCATTTAGGTCGGGGGGACGGCTACACCTTC. This sequence encodes CASSHLGRGDGYTF.

The chain uses TRBV6-5 and TRBJ2-2, with 14 bases that match TRBD2. The CDR3 extends over 17 amino acids. V was pared by 7 bases and J by 7 bases, with 11 bases of the junction left unmatched. Germline V gives CDR1 MNHEY, CDR2 SVGAGI. As DNA, the CDR3 is TGTGCCAGCACTTCCGGGACTAGCGGGGGACTCATCGGGGAGCTGTTTTTT. Protein: CASTSGTSGGLIGELFF.

V gene TRBV18 combines with J gene TRBJ1-1, with TRBD1 as a possible D gene (6 bases). The germline CDR1 and CDR2 sequences are KGHSH and LQKENI. The CDR3 is made up of 14 amino acids. V shed 4 bases and J shed 4 bases, with 13 bases lying between them. As DNA, the CDR3 is TGTGCCAGCTCACAGGGGGTAGGGCGCACTGAAGCTTTCTTT. Protein sequence: CASSQGVGRTEAFF.